This T cell receptor (beta chain) was recorded in a study of blood T cells in healthy people across ages (dated by TCRdb to 2014 to 2015). About the investigation overall: In model experiments, template switching captured roughly one uniquely barcoded TCR beta cDNA molecule for every two T cells. Using deep sequencing normalized with unique cDNA molecular identifiers, the study measured how TCR beta repertoire diversity changes with age. Donors were grouped into four age groups: young (average about 15 years), middle-aged (about 40), aged (62) and long-lived (about 90). To avoid experimental bias, donors of different ages were distributed randomly across sequencing lanes. The study analyzed two additional independent replicas of 1 million unique cDNA reads from the same blood draw for two donors, one aged 18 to 30 and one aged 80 or older.

This clonotype was observed a handful of times. Its antigen remains unidentified. No qualities accompany the bases; no much larger clone lies one base away. Systemically healthy Caucasian individuals from Russia, approximately 39 in total and aged roughly 6 to 95 years, were included as donors. Each donor gave roughly 9.5 milliliters of peripheral blood, collected into EDTA-treated Vacutainer tubes. Ficoll-Paque density-gradient centrifugation was used to isolate PBMCs, with at least 6 million obtained per sample. Total RNA was extracted from PBMCs with Trizol reagent, with at least 6 micrograms obtained per sample. For every donor, flow cytometry on a PBMC aliquot measured the percentage of naive CD45RAhigh/CD27high T cells. Libraries were made using 5' RACE. The sequencing machine was an Illumina HiSeq 2500. The second PCR ran for roughly 7 to 12 cycles and used a J-beta primer mix along with a sample-barcoded 5' primer. A unique molecular identifier was introduced onto each TCR beta cDNA molecule by a template-switch 5' adaptor carrying 12 random nucleotides. Each sample yielded at least 2.5 million CDR3-containing paired-end reads. The Mint cDNA synthesis kit, primed by a TRBC-specific oligonucleotide, was used to synthesize first-strand cDNA from all RNA. Following uracil-DNA glycosylase treatment, all cDNA underwent a first 18-cycle PCR with the universal primers M1SS and BC2_uni_R. Turning to the authors' computational methods: Each sample was normalized by randomly selecting 1 million high-quality reads, each carrying a distinct molecular identifier. Reads with shared molecular identifiers were discarded instead of being binned into consensus sequences. MiTCR, run with a Q25 quality threshold and the strictest error-elimination algorithm, handled CDR3 identification, clonotype clustering and error correction. A nonparametric unseen species model using Euler transformation provided a lower-bound estimate of total TCR beta diversity. TCRdb cleaned the public reads at Q25 with fastp, built clones with MiXCR and kept in-frame beta chains. Each record represents a unique CDR3 protein, reported with the most common genes and DNA among its rows. These V and J calls rely on TCRdb rather than the paper's analysis. This sample is represented by hundreds of thousands of distinct CDR3 sequences; around 31% of them were singletons. About 15% of the sample is in the top ten clones.

The germline V gene (reference sequence) specifies LGHDT as CDR1 and YNNKEL as CDR2. The CDR3 starts with the cysteine, ends with the phenylalanine, and has 14 residues. The entry retains the CDR3 DNA only, 42 bases that are in frame from base 1. Deletion took 1 base off V and 5 bases off J, with a span of 11 bases between the germline ends. Study-wide findings and limitations: Since profiling was done on bulk unsorted PBMCs, naive and antigen-experienced compartments could not be conclusively compared. Estimates of total diversity based on one million sequenced T cells were considered lower bounds and underestimates. Observed TCR beta diversity per million T cells fell roughly linearly with age, and a significant reduction was already apparent by age about 38. Because donor CMV infection status was unknown, age-related changes in expanded clonotypes were potentially confounded. The percentage of naive T cells measured by flow cytometry correlated strongly with observed TCR beta diversity. Compared with the aged group, more naive CD4+ T cells, fewer expanded clones and increased TCR diversity were shown by the long-lived group, suggesting age selection.

Input material: blood. The rearranged segments are TRBV3-1 and TRBJ1-1; D gene: possibly TRBD1, on 5 matching bases. This TCR derives from an elderly woman in good health. The CDR3 is CASSQVNGGTEAFF. The DNA reads TGTGCCAGCAGCCAAGTAAACGGGGGAACTGAAGCTTTCTTT.